Following are 6 T cell receptor beta chains from one sample sequenced in a study of blood T cell repertoires in COVID-19. Measured with immunoSEQ multiplex PCR; TCRdb has only the in-frame clones, and not every one. The sample records about 200,000 clones, roughly 82% being singletons. Material for sequencing was PBMCs or T cells enriched from blood (not recorded which). The receptor source for this set is a man aged 35 to 55 with acute COVID-19.

J is TRBJ1-2 and V is TRBV5-4; TRBD1 is a possible D gene (6 bases). The V and J ends lost 2 bases and 4 bases respectively, with 12 bases between them. This CDR3 is built from 14 residues. Looked up from germline, CDR1 is SGHNT and CDR2 is YYREEE (reference sequence). The CDR3 sequence is CASSFPAGAYGYTF. In DNA, the CDR3 is TGTGCCAGCAGCTTCCCGGCGGGGGCCTATGGCTACACCTTC.

The gene calls are TRBV2 and TRBJ2-1; 11 bases map to TRBD2. J gave up 15 bases and V 0 bases, and 10 bases lay outside the gene matches. The CDR3 spans 15 residues. CDR1 is SNHLY and CDR2 is FYNNEI in the germline V gene. CDR3 bases: TGTGCCAGCAGTGAAGCGCGTCTAGCGGGGGGATTACGGTTCTTC. Its translation is CASSEARLAGGLRFF.

CDR3 amino acids: CASSFPRGEQYF. CDR3 nucleotide sequence: TGTGCCAGCAGTTTCCCCCGGGGCGAGCAGTACTTC. The chain links TRBV27 to TRBJ2-7, with D maybe TRBD2 (5 bases). The CDR3 is 12 amino acids. The V gene lost 3 bases and the J gene lost 6 bases, with 9 bases spanning the gap. Germline lookup yields CDR1 MNHEY and CDR2 SMNVEV (reference sequence).

This clone was picked up one time. The CDR3 region has the DNA TGCGCCAGCACCCCCCGGACTAGCGGATACATCTACGAGCAGTACTTC. Encoded protein: CASTPRTSGYIYEQYF. The chain employs TRBV5-1 and TRBJ2-7; 10 nucleotides match TRBD2. In germline, CDR1 is SGHRS, CDR2 YFSETQ. The ends lost 6 bases at V and 3 bases at J; junction bases unmatched: 12. The CDR3 runs to 16 residues.

The gene calls are TRBV7-9 and TRBJ1-3; D unresolved. Germline V gives CDR1 SEHNR, CDR2 FQNEAQ (reference sequence). Trimming removed 9 bases from V and 2 bases from J, with 17 bases in between. CDR3 length equals 15 residues. For the CDR3, the DNA is TGTGCCAGTGATCATGCACTAGGGCCTGGAAACACCATATATTTT. Its translation is CASDHALGPGNTIYF. The entire variable domain, with the rest obtained from reference TRBV7-9 and TRBJ1-3, is as follows: DTGVSQNPRHKITKRGQNVTFRCDPISEHNRLYWYRQTLGQGPEFLTYFQNEAQLEKSRLLSDRFSAERPKGSFSTLEIQRTEQGDSAMYLCASDHALGPGNTIYFGEGSWLTVV.

The CDR3 loop is CASSTIDRVEETQYF. CDR3 bases: TGTGCCAGTAGTACGATAGACAGGGTGGAAGAGACCCAGTACTTC. The chain employs TRBV19 and TRBJ2-5; 7 bases fit TRBD1. V lost 4 bases, J lost 3 bases, and 8 bases stayed unmatched. The CDR3 covers 15 residues. Germline V gene lookup returns CDR1 LNHDA and CDR2 SQIVND (reference sequence).